Sequencing of this T cell receptor (beta chain) was carried out in a study of blood T cell repertoires in COVID-19. The wider study: From the United States, Italy and Spain came samples of acute and convalescent COVID-19. The analysed material was cDNA or gDNA that came from T cells, B-cell-depleted T cells, or PBMCs.

As originally analysed: Amplification of reference gene primers provided the estimated nucleated cell counts. Sequencing used immunoSEQ multiplex PCR; TCRdb keeps in-frame clones, though not all of them. V and J calls and clone size are copied from that table; D and trimming were computed from the DNA. The sample consists of around 200,000 clones, roughly 84% of them appearing once. The length of the CDR3 is 16 residues. Trimming cost V 5 bases and J 2 bases; bases outside gene matches: 12. Germline CDR1 reads MNHEY; CDR2 reads SVGEGT. The V and J genes are TRBV6-2 or TRBV6-3 and TRBJ2-7; 7 positions agree with TRBD2. This sequence was found in a woman aged 80 or over with acute or convalescent COVID-19. What was sequenced was peripheral blood. CDR3: CASSPPGGGTPYEQYF. The CDR3 nucleotides read TGTGCCAGCAGTCCCCCGGGGGGAGGAACCCCCTACGAGCAGTACTTC.